The 18 T cell receptor beta chains given below trace back to one sample, sequenced in a study of regulatory T cells in long-lasting Graves disease (dated by TCRdb to the early 2020s). Preparation of the library involved multiplex PCR. Sequencing used an Illumina HiSeq 4000. To build TCR beta libraries, CDR3 regions were amplified by Arm-PCR using iRepertoire HTBI primers. The public reads were quality trimmed at Q25 with fastp and then assembled into clones with MiXCR by TCRdb, keeping productive beta chains. Each entry merges the rows of one CDR3 protein and shows their most common DNA and genes. The sample profile shows about 440,000 distinct CDR3 sequences; around 15% of them were found once. The ten largest make up roughly 10% of the sample. The sample's time point label, in plain terms: newly diagnosed GD, antithyroid drugs for less than 3 months. RNA was extracted from PBMCs in TRIzol for both TCR sequencing and RNA sequencing.

The data also belong to a second study, concerning T cells in Graves' hyperthyroidism and ophthalmopathy.

The sequenced sample was peripheral blood mononuclear cells (PBMCs), obtained at new diagnosis, from a patient treated with antithyroid drugs. The source of these receptors is a woman aged 25-40 years with Graves disease. Donor details come from another sample of the same person, matched by shared clones.

The chain couples TRBV5-1 to TRBJ2-1; 8 nucleotides match TRBD2. Germline loops: CDR1 SGHRS, CDR2 YFSETQ. The CDR3 extends over 14 amino acids. Trimming at V came to 0 bases and at J to 7 bases, leaving 3 bases not matched to a gene. The CDR3 loop reads CASSLVAGGNEQFF. DNA of the CDR3: TGCGCCAGCAGCTTGGTTGCGGGAGGTAATGAGCAGTTCTTC.

This clonotype showed up many times. The CDR3, as DNA: TGCAGCGTTGTGGGACTAGCGGACAGTAGAGGCTACGAGCAGTACTTC. Amino acids: CSVVGLADSRGYEQYF. The V call is TRBV29-1, the J call TRBJ2-7; 11 positions match TRBD2. Germline lookup yields CDR1 SQVTM and CDR2 ANQGSEA. Trimming cost V 4 bases and J 3 bases; bases outside gene matches: 11. The CDR3 runs 16 residues.

The rearrangement joins TRBV27 to TRBJ2-7; TRBD2 matches 14 bases. Germline CDR1 MNHEY, CDR2 SMNVEV (reference sequence). The CDR3 length is 15 residues. V was clipped by 6 bases and J by 6 bases; unmatched bases: 7. DNA of the CDR3: TGTGCCAGCAGGACTAGCGGGAGGGCCCTCGGCGAGCAGTACTTC. Its protein is CASRTSGRALGEQYF.

This clonotype turned up a few times. This chain uses TRBV29-1 with TRBJ2-3; D gene ambiguous. Looked up from germline, CDR1 is SQVTM and CDR2 is ANQGSEA. The length of the CDR3 is 13 residues. V was cut by 3 bases and J by 0 bases, with 7 bases left in between. The DNA of the CDR3 is TGCAGCGTTGATGCCGGGAGCACAGATACGCAGTATTTT. This gives the protein CSVDAGSTDTQYF.

The table lists this clonotype with a few counts. The gene calls are TRBV9 and TRBJ2-2, with TRBD1 identical over 10 bases. Germline V gene lookup returns CDR1 SGDLS and CDR2 YYNGEE. After removal of 3 bases from V and 6 bases from J, the junction contained 2 bases not matched to a gene. The CDR3 is 14 residues long. The CDR3 loop is CASSGQGAPGELFF. CDR3 coding DNA: TGTGCCAGCAGCGGACAGGGGGCCCCCGGGGAGCTGTTTTTT.

Only a few counts were recorded for this clonotype. The chain recombines TRBV6-5 with TRBJ2-1; TRBD1 aligns across 7 bases. The CDR3 contains 15 residues. The V gene end was trimmed by 2 bases and the J gene end by 3 bases; junction bases not matched to a gene: 4. Germline V gene data show CDR1 as MNHEY and CDR2 as SVGAGI. CDR3 residues: CASSYAGGFYNEQFF. The CDR3 coding sequence is TGTGCCAGCAGTTACGCAGGGGGTTTCTACAATGAGCAGTTCTTC.

The chain employs TRBV6-1 and TRBJ2-7; TRBD2 matches at 8 bases. This CDR3 is built from 15 residues. With V trimmed by 6 bases and J by 0 bases, 7 bases remained unmatched. The germline V gene has CDR1 MNHNS and CDR2 SASEGT. Here the CDR3 reads CASSTQGLDSYEQYF. The CDR3 nucleotides read TGTGCCAGCAGCACACAGGGACTAGACTCCTACGAGCAGTACTTC.

This clonotype was detected many times. This chain connects TRBV11-2 to TRBJ2-7; D may match TRBD1 or TRBD2 (5 bases each). This CDR3 has 15 amino acids. V dropped 5 bases and J dropped 5 bases, with 19 bases sitting between them. Germline-derived CDR1 and CDR2 are SGHAT and FQNNGV. CDR3 in amino acids: CASSHPDGTYNEQYF. DNA for the CDR3: TGTGCCAGCAGCCACCCGGACGGGACCTACAACGAGCAGTACTTC.

This clonotype has at least ten counts. The V call is TRBV7-6, the J call TRBJ2-3; 10 positions match TRBD2. This CDR3 region has 15 residues. After removal of 4 bases from V and 5 bases from J, the junction contained 6 bases not matched to a gene. CDR1 SGHVS and CDR2 FNYEAQ come from the germline V gene. CDR3 sequence: CASSSIAGGGDTQYF. In DNA, the CDR3 is TGTGCCAGCAGCTCAATAGCGGGAGGTGGAGATACGCAGTATTTT.

Turning to this clonotype: A read error likely explains this, since a far larger clone differs by one base. J is TRBJ1-2 and V is TRBV2; TRBD1 is a possible D gene (5 bases). CDR3 length equals 14 residues. V lost 6 bases and J lost 3, with 14 bases in between. Looked up from germline, CDR1 is SNHLY and CDR2 is FYNNEI. The CDR3 DNA reads as TGTGCCAGCAGGAGGGGCCTCCGCGACTATGGCTACACCTTC. Its translation: CASRRGLRDYGYTF.

This clonotype occurred many times. This chain links TRBV30 with TRBJ1-1, with D perhaps matching TRBD1 (6 bases). Germline lookup yields CDR1 GTSNPN and CDR2 SVGIG (reference sequence). This CDR3 region has 13 residues. The V gene lost 4 bases and the J gene lost 5 bases, with 14 bases spanning the gap. The DNA for the CDR3 is TGTGCCTGGATAAGGGGGGTCGGGACTGAAGCTTTCTTT. Translation gives CAWIRGVGTEAFF.

This clonotype was seen ten or more times. The CDR3 DNA sequence: TGTGCCAGCAGCTTAGCGGGAGTCAGGGAGCAGTACTTC. Its protein is CASSLAGVREQYF. The rearrangement links TRBV7-2 to TRBJ2-7; perhaps TRBD2 as D (5 bases). Germline loops: CDR1 SGHTA, CDR2 FQGNSA. V lost 0 bases and J lost 7, with 10 bases in between. This CDR3 is built from 13 residues.

J is TRBJ1-5 and V is TRBV29-1, with 8 bases fitting TRBD1. The CDR3 has 13 residues. Looked up from germline, CDR1 is SQVTM and CDR2 is ANQGSEA. The V gene end was trimmed by 6 bases and the J gene end by 4 bases; junction bases not matched to a gene: 5. The CDR3 protein is CSVWTGQNQPQHF. For the CDR3, the DNA is TGCAGCGTCTGGACAGGGCAGAATCAGCCCCAGCATTTT.

As for this clonotype: Germline and junction disagree at one end, which may indicate a read error. This sequence joins TRBV28 and TRBJ2-7; 7 bases align to TRBD1. The germline V gene encodes CDR1 MDHEN and CDR2 SYDVKM. The CDR3 is made up of 16 amino acids. CDR3 residues: CDSSFRSGTDSYEQYF. DNA for the CDR3: TGTGACAGCAGTTTCCGCTCCGGGACAGACTCCTACGAGCAGTACTTC.

This clonotype showed up many times. The V and J genes are TRBV7-2 and TRBJ1-6, with D possibly being TRBD1 (5 bases). The V end was cut by 2 bases, the J end by 10 bases, with 12 bases between. CDR3 size: 14 residues. In germline, CDR1 is SGHTA, CDR2 FQGNSA. The CDR3 is CASSLQGWDSPLHF. As DNA, the CDR3 is TGTGCCAGCAGCTTACAGGGTTGGGACTCACCCCTCCACTTT.

At least ten counts were recorded for this clonotype. This chain joins TRBV11-2 and TRBJ2-1; no clear D gene. Per germline, CDR1 SGHAT and CDR2 FQNNGV. Trimming pared 5 bases from V and 6 bases from J, leaving 14 bases between. This CDR3 is built from 14 residues. The CDR3 coding sequence is TGTGCCAGCAGCCCCGGACCCTACTCCAATGAGCAGTTCTTC. This codes for CASSPGPYSNEQFF.

At least ten counts were recorded for this clonotype. For the CDR3, the DNA is TGTGCCAGCAGCCCTAAGCCGGGACCCCCCTACGAGCAGTACTTC. As protein: CASSPKPGPPYEQYF. The gene calls are TRBV6-1 and TRBJ2-7; D may match TRBD1 or TRBD2 (5 bases each). Germline values: CDR1 MNHNS, CDR2 SASEGT. The length of the CDR3 is 15 residues. Trimming removed 6 bases at V and 2 bases at J, with 17 bases between.

This clonotype was detected many times. The V gene is TRBV3-1, the J gene TRBJ1-4; weak D call: TRBD1 (5 bases). The CDR3 is 14 residues long. Per germline, CDR1 LGHDT and CDR2 YNNKEL (reference sequence). Trimming removed 1 base from V and 5 bases from J, with 8 bases in between. The CDR3 nucleotides read TGTGCCAGCAGCCAAGGGGGCAAAAATGAAAAACTGTTTTTT. Its translation is CASSQGGKNEKLFF.